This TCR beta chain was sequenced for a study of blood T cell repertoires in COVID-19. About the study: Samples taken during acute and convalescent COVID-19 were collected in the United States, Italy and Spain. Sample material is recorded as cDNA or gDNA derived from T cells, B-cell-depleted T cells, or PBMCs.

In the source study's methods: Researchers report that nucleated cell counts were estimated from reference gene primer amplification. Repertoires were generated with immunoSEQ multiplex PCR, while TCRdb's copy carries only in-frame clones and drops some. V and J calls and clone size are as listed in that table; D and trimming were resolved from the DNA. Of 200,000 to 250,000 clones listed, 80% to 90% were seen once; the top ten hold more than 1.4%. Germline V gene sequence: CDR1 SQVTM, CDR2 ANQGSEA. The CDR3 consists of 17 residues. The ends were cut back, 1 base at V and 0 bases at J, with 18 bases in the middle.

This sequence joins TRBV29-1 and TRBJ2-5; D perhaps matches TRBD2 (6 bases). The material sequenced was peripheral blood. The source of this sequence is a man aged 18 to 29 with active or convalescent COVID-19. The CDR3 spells CSVEAFRLGSNQETQYF. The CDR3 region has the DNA TGCAGCGTTGAAGCTTTCAGACTAGGATCCAACCAAGAGACCCAGTACTTC.